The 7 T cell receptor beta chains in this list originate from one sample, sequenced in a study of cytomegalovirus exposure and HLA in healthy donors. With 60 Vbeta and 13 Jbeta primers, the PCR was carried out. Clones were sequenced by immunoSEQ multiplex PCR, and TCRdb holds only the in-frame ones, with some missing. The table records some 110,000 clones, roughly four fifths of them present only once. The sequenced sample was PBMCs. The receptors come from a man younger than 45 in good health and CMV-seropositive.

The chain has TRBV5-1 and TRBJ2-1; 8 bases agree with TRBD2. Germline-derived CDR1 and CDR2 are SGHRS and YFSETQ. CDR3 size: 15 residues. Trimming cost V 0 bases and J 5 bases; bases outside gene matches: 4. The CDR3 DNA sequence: TGCGCCAGCAGCTTGGGGCTAGCGGGTAACAATGAGCAGTTCTTC. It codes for CASSLGLAGNNEQFF.

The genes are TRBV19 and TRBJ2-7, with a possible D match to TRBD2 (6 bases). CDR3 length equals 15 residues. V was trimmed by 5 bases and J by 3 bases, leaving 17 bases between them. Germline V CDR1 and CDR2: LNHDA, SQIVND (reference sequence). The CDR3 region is CASSPRRDFIYEQYF. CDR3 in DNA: TGTGCCAGTAGTCCACGCCGGGACTTCATCTACGAGCAGTACTTC.

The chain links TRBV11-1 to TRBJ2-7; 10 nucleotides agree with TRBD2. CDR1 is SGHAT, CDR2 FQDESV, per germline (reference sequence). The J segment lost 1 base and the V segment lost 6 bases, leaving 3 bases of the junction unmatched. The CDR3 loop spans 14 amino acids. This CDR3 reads CASRPAGGSYEQYF. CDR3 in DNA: TGTGCCAGCAGACCAGCGGGGGGGTCCTACGAGCAGTACTTC.

The CDR3 is CASSPRDEQYF. CDR3 DNA: TGTGCCAGCAGCCCCCGGGACGAGCAGTACTTC. The chain uses TRBV11-2 and TRBJ2-7; D unclear. The germline V and J ends were trimmed by 5 bases and 5 bases, with 7 bases remaining between them. The germline V gene encodes CDR1 SGHAT and CDR2 FQNNGV. CDR3 length equals 11 residues.

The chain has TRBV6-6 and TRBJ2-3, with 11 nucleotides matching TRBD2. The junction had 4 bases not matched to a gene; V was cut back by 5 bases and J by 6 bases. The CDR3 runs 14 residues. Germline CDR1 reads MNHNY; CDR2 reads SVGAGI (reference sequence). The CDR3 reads CASSPRTSGDTQYF. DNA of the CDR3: TGTGCCAGCAGTCCCCGGACTAGCGGGGATACGCAGTATTTT.

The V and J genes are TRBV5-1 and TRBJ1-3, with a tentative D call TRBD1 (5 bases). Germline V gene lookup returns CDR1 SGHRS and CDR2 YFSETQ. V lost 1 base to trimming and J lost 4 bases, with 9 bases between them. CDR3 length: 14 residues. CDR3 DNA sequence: TGCGCCAGCAGCTTGTCAGGGTTCGGAAACACCATATATTTT. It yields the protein CASSLSGFGNTIYF.

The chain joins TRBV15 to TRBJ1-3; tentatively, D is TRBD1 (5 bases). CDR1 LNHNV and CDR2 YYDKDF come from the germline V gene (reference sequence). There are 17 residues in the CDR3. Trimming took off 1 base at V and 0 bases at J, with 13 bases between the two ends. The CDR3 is CATSRGRVTFSGNTIYF. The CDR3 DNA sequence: TGTGCCACCAGCAGAGGCAGGGTTACTTTCTCTGGAAACACCATATATTTT.